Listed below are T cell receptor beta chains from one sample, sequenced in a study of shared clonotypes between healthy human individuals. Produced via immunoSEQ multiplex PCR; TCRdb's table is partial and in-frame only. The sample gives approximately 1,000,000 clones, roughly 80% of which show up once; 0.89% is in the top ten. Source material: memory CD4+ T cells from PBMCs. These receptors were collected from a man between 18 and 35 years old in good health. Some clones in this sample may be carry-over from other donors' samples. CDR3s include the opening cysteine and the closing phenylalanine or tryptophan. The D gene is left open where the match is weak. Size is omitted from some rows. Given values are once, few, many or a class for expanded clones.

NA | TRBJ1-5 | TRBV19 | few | CASSISPLQPQHF | TGTGCCAGTAGTATTAGCCCCCTGCAGCCCCAGCATTTT
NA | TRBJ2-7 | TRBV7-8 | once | CASSPLAVSYEQYF | TGTGCCAGCAGCCCCTTGGCGGTCTCCTACGAGCAGTACTTC
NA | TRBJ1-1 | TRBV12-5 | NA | CASVYGAGPGTEAFF | TGTGCTAGTGTATACGGGGCAGGTCCGGGGACTGAAGCTTTCTTT
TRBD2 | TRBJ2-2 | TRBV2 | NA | CASRLAGGTGELFF | TGTGCCAGCAGGCTAGCGGGGGGAACCGGGGAGCTGTTTTTT
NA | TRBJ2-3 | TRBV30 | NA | CAWSRAAATDTQYF | TGTGCCTGGTCCCGGGCTGCAGCAACAGATACGCAGTATTTT
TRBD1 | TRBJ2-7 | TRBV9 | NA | CASSVQGADEQYF | TGTGCCAGCAGCGTTCAGGGGGCGGACGAGCAGTACTTC
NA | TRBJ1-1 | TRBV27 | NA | CASSREMNTEAFF | TGTGCCAGCAGCAGGGAGATGAACACTGAAGCTTTCTTT
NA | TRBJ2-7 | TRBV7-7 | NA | CASSLRPGTSYEQYF | TGTGCCAGCAGCTTAAGGCCCGGGACTTCCTACGAGCAGTACTTC
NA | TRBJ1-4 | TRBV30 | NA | CAWSQGGSEELFF | TGTGCCTGGAGTCAGGGAGGGTCAGAGGAACTGTTTTTT
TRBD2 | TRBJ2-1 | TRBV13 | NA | CASSGKTSSSSYNEQFF | TGTGCCAGCAGCGGGAAGACTAGCAGCAGCTCCTACAATGAGCAGTTCTTC
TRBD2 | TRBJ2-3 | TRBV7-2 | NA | CASSWGLAALTDTQYF | TGTGCCAGCAGCTGGGGACTAGCGGCGTTAACAGATACGCAGTATTTT
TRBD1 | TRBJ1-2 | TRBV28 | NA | CASTPGTANYGYTF | TGTGCCAGCACTCCCGGGACAGCTAACTATGGCTACACCTTC
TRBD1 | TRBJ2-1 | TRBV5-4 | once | CASSLGQGAVTYNEQFF | TGTGCCAGCAGCTTAGGACAGGGGGCGGTAACCTACAATGAGCAGTTCTTC
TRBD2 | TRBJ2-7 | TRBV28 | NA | CASSLFTGGGDEQYF | TGTGCCAGCAGTCTGTTCACGGGAGGAGGCGACGAGCAGTACTTC
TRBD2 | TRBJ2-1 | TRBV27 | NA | CASNPAGGRNEQFF | TGTGCCAGCAATCCAGCGGGAGGCCGGAATGAGCAGTTCTTC
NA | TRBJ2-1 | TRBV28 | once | CASGTPSEGRRQQFF | TGTGCCAGCGGAACCCCGTCTGAGGGGCGCCGGCAGCAGTTCTTC
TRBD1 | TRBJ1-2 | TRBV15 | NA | CATSRDNRGPYGYTF | TGTGCCACCAGCAGAGATAACAGGGGGCCTTATGGCTACACCTTC
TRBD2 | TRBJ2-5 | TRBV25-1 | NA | CASTRGLVAGGEETQYF | TGTGCCAGCACCCGAGGGTTGGTAGCGGGAGGGGAAGAGACCCAGTACTTC
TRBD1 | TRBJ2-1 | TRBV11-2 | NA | CASSLDPGRGNEQFF | TGTGCCAGCAGCTTAGATCCTGGCAGGGGGAATGAGCAGTTCTTC
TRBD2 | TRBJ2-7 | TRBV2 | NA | CASNGLAGGDAYEQYF | TGTGCCAGCAACGGACTAGCGGGAGGGGACGCCTACGAGCAGTACTTC
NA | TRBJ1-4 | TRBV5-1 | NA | CASSLVGTTNEKLFF | TGCGCCAGCAGCTTGGTGGGTACAACTAATGAAAAACTGTTTTTT
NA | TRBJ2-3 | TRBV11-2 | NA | CASSLEATILSTDTQYF | TGTGCCAGCAGCTTAGAAGCGACTATACTTAGCACAGATACGCAGTATTTT
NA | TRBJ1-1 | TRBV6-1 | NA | CASSEIGTRGEAFF | TGTGCCAGCAGTGAAATTGGGACACGTGGTGAAGCTTTCTTT
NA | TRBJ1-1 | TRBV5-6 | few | CASSGETEAFF | TGTGCCAGCTCCGGGGAGACTGAAGCTTTCTTT
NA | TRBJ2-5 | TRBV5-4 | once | CASSLKAGEETQYF | TGTGCCAGCAGCCTGAAGGCGGGCGAAGAGACCCAGTACTTC
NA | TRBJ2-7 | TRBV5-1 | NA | CASSLPSYEQYF | TGCGCCAGCAGCTTGCCATCCTACGAGCAGTACTTC
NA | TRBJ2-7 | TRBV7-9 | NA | CASSLVPGGQQYF | TGTGCCAGCAGCTTAGTTCCAGGGGGGCAGCAGTACTTC
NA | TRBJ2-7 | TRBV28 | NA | CASSLGGAGRYEQYF | TGTGCCAGCAGTTTGGGGGGGGCAGGGCGGTACGAGCAGTACTTC
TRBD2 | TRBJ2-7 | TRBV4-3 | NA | CASSQVWGGNEQYF | TGCGCCAGCAGCCAAGTTTGGGGAGGGAACGAGCAGTACTTC
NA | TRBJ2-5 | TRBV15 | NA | CATNDRLQETQYF | TGTGCCACAAACGACAGGCTGCAAGAGACCCAGTACTTC
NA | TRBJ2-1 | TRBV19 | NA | CASSSGASYNEQFF | TGTGCCAGTAGCAGCGGCGCCTCCTACAATGAGCAGTTCTTC
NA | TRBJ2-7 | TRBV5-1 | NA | CASSSLQGYEQYF | TGCGCCAGCAGCTCGTTACAGGGCTACGAGCAGTACTTC
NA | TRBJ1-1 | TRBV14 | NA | CASSQEMRGEAFF | TGTGCCAGCAGCCAAGAAATGCGGGGTGAAGCTTTCTTT
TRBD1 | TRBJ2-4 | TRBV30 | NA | CAWGTARNIQYF | TGTGCCTGGGGGACAGCCAGGAACATTCAGTACTTC
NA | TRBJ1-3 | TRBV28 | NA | CASSVGNTIYF | TGTGCCAGCAGTGTCGGAAACACCATATATTTT
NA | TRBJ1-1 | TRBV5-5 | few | CASSFYSMNTEAFF | TGTGCCAGCAGCTTCTACAGCATGAACACTGAAGCTTTCTTT
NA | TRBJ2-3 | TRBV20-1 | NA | CSAILGNTQYF | TGCAGTGCCATACTCGGGAATACGCAGTATTTT
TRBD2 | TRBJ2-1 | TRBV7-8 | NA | CASSFISGIGNEQFF | TGTGCCAGCAGCTTTATAAGCGGGATAGGCAATGAGCAGTTCTTC
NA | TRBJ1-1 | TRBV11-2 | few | CASSSDSGSEAFF | TGTGCCAGCAGCTCAGATTCCGGGAGTGAAGCTTTCTTT
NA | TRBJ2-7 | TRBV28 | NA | CAVGPPREQYF | TGTGCCGTCGGGCCGCCGAGGGAGCAGTACTTC
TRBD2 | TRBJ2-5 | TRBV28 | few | CASSPRRSSGAQETQYF | TGTGCCAGCAGTCCGCGGAGGAGTAGCGGGGCACAAGAGACCCAGTACTTC
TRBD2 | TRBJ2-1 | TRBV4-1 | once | CASSFNPGLAGDNEQFF | TGCGCCAGCAGCTTCAATCCGGGACTAGCGGGAGATAATGAGCAGTTCTTC
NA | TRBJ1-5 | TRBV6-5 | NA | CASSYQSAHHQPQHF | TGTGCCAGCAGTTATCAGTCAGCCCATCATCAGCCCCAGCATTTT
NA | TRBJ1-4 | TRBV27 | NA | CASRLNAGYNEKLFF | TGTGCCAGCAGGTTAAATGCGGGGTATAATGAAAAACTGTTTTTT
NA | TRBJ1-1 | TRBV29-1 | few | CSAKKGFWDTEAFF | TGCAGCGCCAAGAAGGGGTTCTGGGACACTGAAGCTTTCTTT
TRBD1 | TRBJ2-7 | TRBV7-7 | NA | CASSSTGAHEQYF | TGTGCCAGCAGTTCGACAGGGGCCCACGAGCAGTACTTC
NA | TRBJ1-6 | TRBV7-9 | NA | CASSEPWNSPLHF | TGTGCCAGCAGCGAACCTTGGAATTCACCCCTCCACTTT
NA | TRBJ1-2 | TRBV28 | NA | CASSTGPTPRGYTF | TGTGCCAGCAGTACCGGCCCGACCCCTCGTGGCTACACCTTC